The rows below give T cell receptor beta chains drawn from one sample of a study of regulatory T cells in long-lasting Graves disease. TCRdb re-derived calls from the multiplex PCR reads in MiXCR, one entry per CDR3 protein. The sample includes some 250,000 distinct CDR3 sequences, roughly 18% of them seen just once. The same specimen was also included in a second study, on T cells in Graves' hyperthyroidism and ophthalmopathy.

This sample comprised peripheral blood mononuclear cells (PBMCs), obtained at new diagnosis, from a patient treated with antithyroid drugs. Source of these receptors: a woman in her 30s with Graves disease. Both conserved end residues are part of each CDR3. D genes are given only for firm matches. The listing skips clone size in some rows; elsewhere it reads once, few, many or a size class.

TRBV9	NA	TRBJ2-3	NA	CASSALEGPDTQYF	TGTGCCAGCAGCGCACTGGAGGGGCCCGATACGCAGTATTTT
TRBV2	NA	TRBJ1-5	NA	CASSPRGLSHQPQHF	TGTGCCAGCAGCCCTAGGGGTCTTAGCCATCAGCCCCAGCATTTT
TRBV11-1	NA	TRBJ2-7	NA	CASSLLQGADEQYF	TGTGCCAGCAGCTTATTGCAGGGAGCCGACGAGCAGTACTTC
TRBV6-4	NA	TRBJ2-2	NA	CASSDGYTGELFF	TGTGCCAGCAGTGACGGCTACACCGGGGAGCTGTTTTTT
TRBV6-1	many	TRBJ1-2	TRBD1	CASTQDPLQGQGHGYTF	TGTGCCAGCACCCAGGACCCGTTGCAGGGACAGGGCCATGGCTACACCTTC
TRBV10-3	few	TRBJ1-1	NA	CATLGPENTEAFF	TGTGCCACACTGGGTCCCGAGAACACTGAAGCTTTCTTT
TRBV20-1	many	TRBJ2-7	NA	CSARPSGTSYEQYF	TGCAGTGCTAGACCGTCGGGGACCTCCTACGAGCAGTACTTC
TRBV12-3/TRBV12-4	few	TRBJ1-4	NA	CASGRFATNEKLFF	TGTGCCAGCGGGAGATTTGCAACTAATGAAAAACTGTTTTTT
TRBV7-2	many	TRBJ2-5	NA	CASSRGVQETQYF	TGTGCCAGCAGCCGCGGGGTGCAAGAGACCCAGTACTTC
TRBV5-1	many	TRBJ1-2	NA	CASSRSEGQLAYGYTF	TGCGCCAGCAGCCGGTCCGAGGGGCAGTTAGCTTATGGCTACACCTTC
TRBV2	many	TRBJ1-2	TRBD1	CASSVRDRPDYGYTF	TGTGCCAGCAGTGTTCGGGACAGGCCCGATTATGGCTACACCTTC
TRBV19	many	TRBJ2-2	NA	CASSQLTANTGELFF	TGTGCCAGTAGTCAATTAACAGCGAACACCGGGGAGCTGTTTTTT
TRBV10-3	many	TRBJ2-1	TRBD2	CAISESWRGDYNEQFF	TGTGCCATCAGTGAGTCCTGGCGGGGGGACTACAATGAGCAGTTCTTC
TRBV5-6	many	TRBJ2-1	NA	CASSLVSNTYNEQFF	TGTGCCAGCAGCTTGGTTTCCAATACCTACAATGAGCAGTTCTTC
TRBV2	NA	TRBJ1-5	TRBD1	CASAVGTGADQPQHF	TGTGCCAGCGCGGTTGGGACAGGGGCGGATCAGCCCCAGCATTTT
TRBV6-1	few	TRBJ1-3	NA	CASTTRRSSGNTIYF	TGTGCCAGCACCACAAGGAGGTCAAGTGGAAACACCATATATTTT
TRBV2	many	TRBJ2-1	TRBD2	CASTGFLAGGGNEQFF	TGTGCCAGCACCGGATTCCTAGCGGGGGGAGGCAATGAGCAGTTCTTC
TRBV5-1	many	TRBJ1-6	NA	CASSLEPSGPPNSPLHF	TGCGCCAGCAGCTTGGAGCCCTCAGGTCCCCCTAATTCACCCCTCCACTTT
TRBV2	many	TRBJ2-1	NA	CASSPGGRNEQFF	TGTGCCAGCAGCCCCGGGGGACGCAATGAGCAGTTCTTC
TRBV5-1	many	TRBJ2-1	NA	CASSLLKEGLEQFF	TGCGCCAGCAGCTTACTGAAGGAGGGGTTAGAGCAGTTCTTC
TRBV6-2/TRBV6-3	few	TRBJ2-4	TRBD2	CASSLLAGGNINIQYF	TGTGCCAGCAGCTTACTAGCGGGGGGAAATATAAACATTCAGTACTTC
TRBV18	many	TRBJ2-1	TRBD2	CASSPPRGGRNEQFF	TGTGCCAGCTCACCACCGCGGGGGGGCAGGAATGAGCAGTTCTTC
TRBV5-4	NA	TRBJ1-6	NA	CASSLVEGAPLHF	TGTGCCAGCAGCTTGGTGGAGGGGGCACCCCTCCACTTT
TRBV12-5	many	TRBJ1-5	TRBD1	CADGQDVNQPQHF	TGTGCTGACGGACAGGACGTTAATCAGCCCCAGCATTTT
TRBV18	many	TRBJ2-4	TRBD2	CASSPALAGAGNIQYF	TGTGCCAGCTCACCAGCCCTAGCGGGGGCCGGGAACATTCAGTACTTC
TRBV2	many	TRBJ1-2	TRBD1	CASSELWTGDGYTF	TGTGCCAGCAGTGAACTGTGGACAGGTGATGGCTACACCTTC
TRBV2	NA	TRBJ1-1	NA	CASSEAGTEAFF	TGTGCCAGCAGTGAGGCAGGCACTGAAGCTTTCTTT
TRBV20-1	many	TRBJ1-2	NA	CSARDRSYGYTF	TGCAGTGCTAGAGACAGGAGCTATGGCTACACCTTC
TRBV10-2	few	TRBJ2-2	NA	CASSESAAGELFF	TGCGCCAGCAGTGAGTCGGCCGCCGGGGAGCTGTTTTTT
TRBV20-1	NA	TRBJ2-3	NA	CSAGGGDTQYF	TGCAGTGCAGGAGGGGGGGATACGCAGTATTTT
TRBV7-3	NA	TRBJ2-3	NA	CASSSGGDSTDTQYF	TGCGCCAGCAGTTCCGGTGGGGACAGCACAGATACGCAGTATTTT
TRBV10-3	many	TRBJ1-2	TRBD1	CAIREGVGQDTGYGYTF	TGTGCCATCAGGGAGGGGGTGGGACAGGACACTGGCTATGGCTACACCTTC